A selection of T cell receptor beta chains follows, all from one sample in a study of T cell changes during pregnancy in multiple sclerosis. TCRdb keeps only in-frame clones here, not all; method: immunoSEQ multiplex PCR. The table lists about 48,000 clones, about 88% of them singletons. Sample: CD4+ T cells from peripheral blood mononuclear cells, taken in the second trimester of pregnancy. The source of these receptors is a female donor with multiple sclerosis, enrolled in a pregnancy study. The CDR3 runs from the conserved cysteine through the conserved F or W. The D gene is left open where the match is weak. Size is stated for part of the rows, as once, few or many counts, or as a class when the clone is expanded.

cdr3_aa: CASSPGTSGTYEQYF
cdr3_nt: TGTGCCAGCTCCCCCGGGACTAGCGGGACCTACGAGCAGTACTTC
d_call: TRBD2
j_call: TRBJ2-7
v_call: TRBV18
clone_size: .

cdr3_aa: CASSALTGGQTEAFF
cdr3_nt: TGTGCCAGCAGTGCTTTGACAGGGGGACAGACTGAAGCTTTCTTT
d_call: TRBD1
j_call: TRBJ1-1
v_call: TRBV6-1
clone_size: .

cdr3_aa: CASSLGGLSSYNEQFF
cdr3_nt: TGCGCCAGCAGCTTGGGGGGACTGAGCTCCTACAATGAGCAGTTCTTC
d_call: .
j_call: TRBJ2-1
v_call: TRBV5-1
clone_size: .

cdr3_aa: CASSLGQLNTEAFF
cdr3_nt: TGTGCCAGTAGTTTGGGACAGCTGAACACTGAAGCTTTCTTT
d_call: TRBD1
j_call: TRBJ1-1
v_call: TRBV19
clone_size: .

cdr3_aa: CASSLFTGAGNTIYF
cdr3_nt: TGTGCCAGCAGTCTCTTTACAGGGGCTGGAAACACCATATATTTT
d_call: TRBD1
j_call: TRBJ1-3
v_call: TRBV28
clone_size: .

cdr3_aa: CASSLEGGYTEAFF
cdr3_nt: TGTGCCAGCTCACTTGAGGGCGGGTACACTGAAGCTTTCTTT
d_call: .
j_call: TRBJ1-1
v_call: TRBV18
clone_size: once

cdr3_aa: CASSSGSSDLEQYF
cdr3_nt: TGTGCCAGCAGCTCCGGGTCGTCCGACCTTGAGCAGTACTTC
d_call: .
j_call: TRBJ2-7
v_call: TRBV6-4
clone_size: once

cdr3_aa: CASSLLSQSSYEQYF
cdr3_nt: TGTGCCAGCAGCTTACTATCCCAGAGCTCCTACGAGCAGTACTTC
d_call: .
j_call: TRBJ2-7
v_call: TRBV5-6
clone_size: once

cdr3_aa: CASSQFRAGYEQYF
cdr3_nt: TGTGCCAGCAGCCAATTCAGGGCTGGATACGAGCAGTACTTC
d_call: .
j_call: TRBJ2-7
v_call: TRBV5-8
clone_size: .

cdr3_aa: CASSPGQGIYEKLFF
cdr3_nt: TGTGCCAGCAGCCCCGGACAGGGGATATACGAAAAACTGTTTTTT
d_call: TRBD1
j_call: TRBJ1-4
v_call: TRBV7-6
clone_size: once

cdr3_aa: CASSLGDRGSYGYTF
cdr3_nt: TGTGCCAGCAGCCTAGGGGACAGGGGGTCTTATGGCTACACCTTC
d_call: TRBD1
j_call: TRBJ1-2
v_call: TRBV9
clone_size: .

cdr3_aa: CASSWLPMNTEAFF
cdr3_nt: TGTGCCAGCAGTTGGCTTCCAATGAACACTGAAGCTTTCTTT
d_call: .
j_call: TRBJ1-1
v_call: TRBV28
clone_size: .

cdr3_aa: CASSPSVGGTEAFF
cdr3_nt: TGTGCCAGCAGCCCCAGTGTGGGGGGCACTGAAGCTTTCTTT
d_call: .
j_call: TRBJ1-1
v_call: TRBV7-9
clone_size: .

cdr3_aa: CASSLGSSSYNEQFF
cdr3_nt: TGTGCCAGCAGCTTAGGTAGTAGCTCCTACAATGAGCAGTTCTTC
d_call: .
j_call: TRBJ2-1
v_call: TRBV11-3
clone_size: .

cdr3_aa: CASSYTSGRVYEQFF
cdr3_nt: TGTGCCAGCTCATACACTAGCGGGAGAGTCTATGAGCAGTTCTTC
d_call: TRBD2
j_call: TRBJ2-1
v_call: TRBV18
clone_size: .

cdr3_aa: CASRGQTMNTEAFF
cdr3_nt: TGTGCCAGCAGGGGACAGACGATGAACACTGAAGCTTTCTTT
d_call: TRBD1
j_call: TRBJ1-1
v_call: TRBV6-6
clone_size: few

cdr3_aa: CASRRVGTNEKLFF
cdr3_nt: TGTGCCAGTAGGAGGGTCGGGACTAATGAAAAACTGTTTTTT
d_call: .
j_call: TRBJ1-4
v_call: TRBV19
clone_size: once

cdr3_aa: CASTVGPGLAYEQYF
cdr3_nt: TGTGCCAGCACCGTCGGACCGGGACTAGCTTACGAGCAGTACTTC
d_call: TRBD2
j_call: TRBJ2-7
v_call: TRBV9
clone_size: .

cdr3_aa: CASSDDSHSGNTIYF
cdr3_nt: TGTGCCAGCAGCGACGACAGCCACTCTGGAAACACCATATATTTT
d_call: .
j_call: TRBJ1-3
v_call: TRBV9
clone_size: .

cdr3_aa: CASRLRQGETQYF
cdr3_nt: TGTGCCAGCAGACTAAGACAGGGGGAGACCCAGTACTTC
d_call: TRBD1
j_call: TRBJ2-5
v_call: TRBV7-2
clone_size: .

cdr3_aa: CAWKTADTQYF
cdr3_nt: TGTGCCTGGAAGACAGCAGATACGCAGTATTTT
d_call: .
j_call: TRBJ2-3
v_call: TRBV30
clone_size: few

cdr3_aa: CSAGEHYEQYF
cdr3_nt: TGCAGTGCTGGGGAGCACTACGAGCAGTACTTC
d_call: .
j_call: TRBJ2-7
v_call: TRBV20-1
clone_size: .

cdr3_aa: CASSRGLAGGPDTQYF
cdr3_nt: TGCGCCAGCAGCCGTGGACTAGCGGGGGGTCCAGATACGCAGTATTTT
d_call: TRBD2
j_call: TRBJ2-3
v_call: TRBV4-1
clone_size: .

cdr3_aa: CASSLGATSYEQYF
cdr3_nt: TGCGCCAGCAGCTTAGGAGCGACCTCCTACGAGCAGTACTTC
d_call: .
j_call: TRBJ2-7
v_call: TRBV5-1
clone_size: .

cdr3_aa: CASSPWTGGNLYEKLFF
cdr3_nt: TGTGCCAGCAGCCCCTGGACAGGGGGTAATTTGTATGAAAAACTGTTTTTT
d_call: TRBD1
j_call: TRBJ1-4
v_call: TRBV4-2
clone_size: few

cdr3_aa: CASSVVVGTDTQYF
cdr3_nt: TGTGCCAGCAGCGTAGTAGTCGGCACAGATACGCAGTATTTT
d_call: .
j_call: TRBJ2-3
v_call: TRBV9
clone_size: .

cdr3_aa: CASSWDSRPGANVLTF
cdr3_nt: TGTGCCAGCAGTTGGGACTCGAGGCCTGGGGCCAACGTCCTGACTTTC
d_call: .
j_call: TRBJ2-6
v_call: TRBV6-5
clone_size: once

cdr3_aa: CASSVAGAYEQYF
cdr3_nt: TGTGCCAGCAGTGTGGCGGGAGCCTACGAGCAGTACTTC
d_call: TRBD2
j_call: TRBJ2-7
v_call: TRBV6-1
clone_size: .

cdr3_aa: CASSLTGPSNNEQFF
cdr3_nt: TGCGCCAGCAGTTTGACAGGGCCCTCCAACAATGAGCAGTTCTTC
d_call: TRBD1
j_call: TRBJ2-1
v_call: TRBV5-1
clone_size: .

cdr3_aa: CASNRAGGPLETQYF
cdr3_nt: TGTGCCAGCAACCGAGCGGGAGGGCCCCTTGAGACCCAGTACTTC
d_call: TRBD2
j_call: TRBJ2-5
v_call: TRBV6-5
clone_size: .

cdr3_aa: CASSSQGTYEQYF
cdr3_nt: TGCGCCAGCAGCTCACAGGGGACCTACGAGCAGTACTTC
d_call: TRBD1
j_call: TRBJ2-7
v_call: TRBV5-1
clone_size: .

cdr3_aa: CASSPGQTTNEKLFF
cdr3_nt: TGCGCCAGCAGCCCGGGACAGACAACTAATGAAAAACTGTTTTTT
d_call: TRBD1
j_call: TRBJ1-4
v_call: TRBV5-1
clone_size: .

cdr3_aa: CASSPSGKYNEQFF
cdr3_nt: TGTGCCAGCAGTCCTAGCGGGAAGTACAATGAGCAGTTCTTC
d_call: TRBD2
j_call: TRBJ2-1
v_call: TRBV27
clone_size: .

cdr3_aa: CASSRWDTGNTIYF
cdr3_nt: TGTGCCAGTAGCCGCTGGGACACTGGAAACACCATATATTTT
d_call: .
j_call: TRBJ1-3
v_call: TRBV19
clone_size: .

cdr3_aa: CASSLTASTNYGYTF
cdr3_nt: TGTGCCAGCAGCTTAACCGCCAGTACGAACTATGGCTACACCTTC
d_call: .
j_call: TRBJ1-2
v_call: TRBV7-3
clone_size: .

cdr3_aa: CASSRQTGLADTQYF
cdr3_nt: TGTGCCAGCAGCCGACAGACAGGGCTGGCAGATACGCAGTATTTT
d_call: TRBD1
j_call: TRBJ2-3
v_call: TRBV7-3
clone_size: .

cdr3_aa: CASSQGTGQGAEGYTF
cdr3_nt: TGCGCCAGCAGCCAAGGAACCGGACAGGGGGCGGAAGGCTACACCTTC
d_call: TRBD1
j_call: TRBJ1-2
v_call: TRBV4-3
clone_size: .

cdr3_aa: CASSTGNSGYTF
cdr3_nt: TGTGCCAGTAGTACAGGCAATAGTGGCTACACCTTC
d_call: .
j_call: TRBJ1-2
v_call: TRBV19
clone_size: .

cdr3_aa: CASSFSRGRNEKLFF
cdr3_nt: TGTGCCAGCAGCTTTTCCAGGGGACGTAATGAAAAACTGTTTTTT
d_call: .
j_call: TRBJ1-4
v_call: TRBV7-9
clone_size: .

cdr3_aa: CASTQDRGHNQPQHF
cdr3_nt: TGTGCCAGCACCCAGGACAGGGGGCACAATCAGCCCCAGCATTTT
d_call: TRBD1
j_call: TRBJ1-5
v_call: TRBV6-1
clone_size: .